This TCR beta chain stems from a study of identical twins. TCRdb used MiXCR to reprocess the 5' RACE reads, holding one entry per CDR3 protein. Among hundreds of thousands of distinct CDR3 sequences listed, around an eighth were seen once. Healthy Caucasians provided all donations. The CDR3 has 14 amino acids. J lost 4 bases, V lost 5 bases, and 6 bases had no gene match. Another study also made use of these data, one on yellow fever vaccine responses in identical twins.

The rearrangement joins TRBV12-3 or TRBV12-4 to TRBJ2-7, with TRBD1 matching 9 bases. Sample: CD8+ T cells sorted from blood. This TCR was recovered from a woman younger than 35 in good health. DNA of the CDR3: TGTGCCAGCAGTCACGGGACAGGGAGATACGAGCAGTACTTC. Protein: CASSHGTGRYEQYF.